These 9 T cell receptor beta chains share one sample of origin, sequenced in a study of identical twins. TCRdb fed the 5' RACE reads into MiXCR, producing one record per CDR3 protein. The table lists some 230,000 distinct CDR3 sequences, 6.5% of them singletons. The same data also went into a second study, on T cells expressing NK-cell markers.

The sequencing sample was made of CD8+ T cells sorted from blood. The receptors here all came from a woman aged 18 to 35 in good health.

This clonotype was observed a handful of times. The V and J genes are TRBV6-2 or TRBV6-3 and TRBJ1-1, with D possibly TRBD1 on 6 matching bases. Germline V gene sequence: CDR1 MNHEY, CDR2 SVGEGT. V was shortened by 4 bases and J by 1 base, with 10 bases between the two germline ends. The CDR3 length is 14 residues. CDR3 loop: CASSSPTGNTEAFF. Here the CDR3 DNA reads TGTGCCAGCAGTTCGCCGACAGGGAACACTGAAGCTTTCTTT.

CDR3 nucleotide sequence: TGCAGTGCGAGGGGCGGGGTAGCGGGAATTGAGCAGTTCTTC. Translated, it gives CSARGGVAGIEQFF. The V gene is TRBV20-1, the J gene TRBJ2-1; 8 bases agree with TRBD2. The CDR3 runs to 14 residues. The V and J ends lost 6 bases and 9 bases, in that order; junction bases with no gene match: 13. Per the germline V gene, CDR1 is DFQATT and CDR2 is SNEGSKA (reference sequence).

This clonotype was recorded a few times. The rearrangement links TRBV5-6 to TRBJ2-3, with 7 bases fitting TRBD2. V trimming: 1 base; J trimming: 2 bases; junction bases outside the gene matches: 1. The CDR3 is 14 residues long. Germline CDR1 and CDR2: SGHDT and YYEEEE. For the CDR3, the DNA is TGTGCCAGCAGCTTGAGCGGGGCCACAGATACGCAGTATTTT. Translated: CASSLSGATDTQYF. Based on the CDR3 plus reference TRBV5-6 and TRBJ2-3, the full variable domain is DAGVTQSPTHLIKTRGQQVTLRCSPKSGHDTVSWYQQALGQGPQFIFQYYEEEERQRGNFPDRFSGHQFPNYSSELNVNALLLGDSALYLCASSLSGATDTQYFGPGTRLTVL.

This clonotype turned up a few times. This rearrangement joins TRBV3-1 to TRBJ2-7; 8 bases align to TRBD1. Looked up from germline, CDR1 is LGHDT and CDR2 is YNNKEL (reference sequence). The junction had 14 bases not matched to a gene; V was cut back by 4 bases and J by 3 bases. This CDR3 has 17 residues. CDR3 DNA sequence: TGTGCCAGCAGCCCAAACAGGGGGGCTAGAGGTAGCTACGAGCAGTACTTC. This sequence encodes CASSPNRGARGSYEQYF.

This clonotype was observed many times. The chain couples TRBV27 to TRBJ2-2; possible D gene TRBD2, 5 bases. With 0 bases removed from V and 4 bases from J, the gap between germline ends came to 9 bases. CDR1 MNHEY and CDR2 SMNVEV come from the germline V gene (reference sequence). The CDR3 is 15 residues long. The CDR3 is CASSLSITSTGELFF. CDR3 nucleotide sequence: TGTGCCAGCAGTTTATCTATTACTAGCACCGGGGAGCTGTTTTTT.

Only a few counts were recorded for this clonotype. V gene TRBV6-2 or TRBV6-3 combines with J gene TRBJ2-3, with TRBD2 matching over 8 bases. The CDR3 has 17 amino acids. J was trimmed by 1 base and V by 6 bases; bases with no gene match: 12. Per the germline V gene, CDR1 is MNHEY and CDR2 is SVGEGT. CDR3 coding DNA: TGTGCCAGCAGCCCGAGAGCGGGACTAGTAGGCACAGATACGCAGTATTTT. Its translation: CASSPRAGLVGTDTQYF.

This chain connects TRBV4-1 to TRBJ2-7, with D possibly TRBD2 on 6 matching bases. Germline assignment: CDR1 MGHRA and CDR2 YSYEKL. The V gene lost 3 bases and the J gene lost 3 bases, with 18 bases spanning the gap. The CDR3 runs 16 residues. This chain's CDR3 is CASSQWLIAEVYEQYF. The CDR3, as DNA: TGCGCCAGCAGCCAGTGGTTGATAGCGGAGGTCTACGAGCAGTACTTC.

This clonotype came up a few times. This rearrangement joins TRBV27 to TRBJ2-1; 10 bases are shared with TRBD1. The germline gives CDR1 MNHEY, CDR2 SMNVEV (reference sequence). V trimming: 4 bases; J trimming: 2 bases; junction bases outside the gene matches: 2. This CDR3 is built from 15 residues. In DNA, the CDR3 is TGTGCCAGCAGTTGGACAGGGGGACCCTACAATGAGCAGTTCTTC. Protein: CASSWTGGPYNEQFF.

V is TRBV7-8 and J is TRBJ2-7, with a possible D match to TRBD1 (6 bases). The CDR3 is 14 residues long. The V gene's germline CDR1 is SGHVS and CDR2 FQNEAQ. Trimming shortened V by 3 bases and J by 2 bases, and 11 bases separated the two germline ends. Here the CDR3 DNA reads TGTGCCAGCAGCTTTGGGGGCACGGCCTACGAGCAGTACTTC. The encoded protein is CASSFGGTAYEQYF. The complete variable domain, with remaining parts taken from reference TRBV7-8 and TRBJ2-7, reads GAGVSQSPRYKVAKRGQDVALRCDPISGHVSLFWYQQALGQGPEFLTYFQNEAQLDKSGLPSDRFFAERPEGSVSTLKIQRTQQEDSAVYLCASSFGGTAYEQYFGPGTRLTVT.